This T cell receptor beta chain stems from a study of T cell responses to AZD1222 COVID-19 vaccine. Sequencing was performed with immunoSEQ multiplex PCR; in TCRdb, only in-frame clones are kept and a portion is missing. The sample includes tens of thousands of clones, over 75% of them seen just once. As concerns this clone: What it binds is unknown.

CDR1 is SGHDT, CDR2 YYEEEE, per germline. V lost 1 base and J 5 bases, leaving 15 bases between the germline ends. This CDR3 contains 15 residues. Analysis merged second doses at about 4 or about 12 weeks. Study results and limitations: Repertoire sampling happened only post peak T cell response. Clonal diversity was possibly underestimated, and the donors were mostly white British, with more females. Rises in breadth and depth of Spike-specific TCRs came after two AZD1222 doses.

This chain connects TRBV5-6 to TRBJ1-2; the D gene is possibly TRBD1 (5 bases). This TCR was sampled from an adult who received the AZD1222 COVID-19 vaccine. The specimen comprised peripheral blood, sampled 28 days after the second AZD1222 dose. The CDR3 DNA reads TGTGCCAGCAGCTTGTGGGGGGAGGGTCAATATGGCTACACCTTC. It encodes CASSLWGEGQYGYTF.